What follows is one T cell receptor (beta chain) and its context. Its antigen is still unknown. The CDR3 length is 16 residues. CDR1 LGHNA and CDR2 YNFKEQ come from the germline V gene. The V and J ends lost 0 bases and 2 bases respectively, with 11 bases between them. This PCR relied on a set of 60 Vbeta primers and 13 Jbeta primers. Methods used by the authors: It was a later analysis that counted 75 million to 90 million unique TCR beta chains, of which roughly 11 million were shared. Measured with immunoSEQ multiplex PCR; TCRdb has only the in-frame clones, and not every one. V, J and clone size were drawn from that table, and D and trimming were deduced from the DNA. Among about 190,000 clones, about nine tenths were seen once, and the ten largest hold 1.3%. This record comes from a study of cytomegalovirus exposure and HLA in healthy donors. General study points: There were some public TCRs occurring in many donors, but most TCR sequences were rare. Rates of TCR association differed by HLA locus in a later analysis, with DRB1 highest and HLA-C lowest. Sequencing likely generated an artifact that appeared as a cluster of highly shared sequence variants.

This chain links TRBV4-2 with TRBJ1-5, with D maybe TRBD1 (6 bases). The specimen was PBMCs. This TCR came from a young man in good health and CMV-seronegative. CDR3 sequence (DNA): TGTGCCAGCAGCCAAGAGGGGGCGCTGGGCAATCAGCCCCAGCATTTT. Its translation is CASSQEGALGNQPQHF.